This paragraph covers one T cell receptor (beta chain) sequence. This specimen belongs to a study of ipilimumab plus nivolumab after autologous stem cell transplantation. Method: immunoSEQ multiplex PCR; TCRdb's copy keeps in-frame clones and lacks some. The sample has tens of thousands of clones, around 84% seen once. V lost 2 bases and J lost 7, with 9 bases in between. Germline CDR1 is SGHTA and CDR2 is FQGNSA. This CDR3 region has 13 residues. Sequences were derived from PBMCs, sampled in a trial of ipilimumab plus nivolumab as post-transplant consolidation. The chain uses TRBV7-2 and TRBJ2-1; D is uncertain. The receptor was isolated from a male donor with diffuse large B-cell lymphoma. The CDR3 here is CASSLWAGNEQFF. CDR3 nucleotide sequence: TGTGCCAGCAGCTTATGGGCCGGGAATGAGCAGTTCTTC.